The next 2 T cell receptor beta chains were all read from a single sample in a study of molecular identifiers for immune sequencing clone quantification. TCRdb passed the PCR reads through MiXCR, listing each CDR3 protein once. Of approximately 590,000 distinct CDR3 sequences in the sample, about 25% were seen once. Sequenced: naive CD8+ T cells from blood, with Jurkat cell RNA spiked in. As for subset: FACS-sorted CD8+CD4-CCR7+CD45RA+ naive T cells. All receptors come from a human donor in good health. Some libraries in this study had Jurkat cell RNA spiked in.

V and J are TRBV5-1 and TRBJ2-4; 8 positions agree with TRBD2. Trimming cost V 4 bases and J 5 bases; bases outside gene matches: 11. This CDR3 spans 16 amino acids. Germline CDR1 reads SGHRS; CDR2 reads YFSETQ. As DNA, the CDR3 is TGCGCCAGCAGCCACGAGGGACTAGTCTACCAAAACATTCAGTACTTC. Translation: CASSHEGLVYQNIQYF.

This clonotype was found a few times. The chain carries TRBV19 and TRBJ2-2; D gene ambiguous. Trimming took off 3 bases at V and 4 bases at J, with 9 bases between the two ends. The CDR3 is 14 amino acids. The germline V gene has CDR1 LNHDA and CDR2 SQIVND (reference sequence). CDR3 sequence: CASSIFSSTGELFF. The CDR3 DNA reads TGTGCCAGTAGTATCTTCTCCTCCACCGGGGAGCTGTTTTTT.